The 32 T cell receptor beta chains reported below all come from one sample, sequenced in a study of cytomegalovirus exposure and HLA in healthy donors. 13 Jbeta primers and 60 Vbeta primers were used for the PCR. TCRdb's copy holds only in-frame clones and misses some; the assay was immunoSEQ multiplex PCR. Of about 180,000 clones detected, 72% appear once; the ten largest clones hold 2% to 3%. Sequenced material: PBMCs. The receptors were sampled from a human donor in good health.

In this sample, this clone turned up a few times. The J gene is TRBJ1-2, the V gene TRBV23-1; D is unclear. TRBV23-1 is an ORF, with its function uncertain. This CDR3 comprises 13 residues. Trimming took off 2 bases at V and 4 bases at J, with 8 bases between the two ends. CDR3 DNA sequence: TGCGCCAGCAGTCAACCCGGGTCCTATGGCTACACCTTC. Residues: CASSQPGSYGYTF.

CDR3 DNA: TGTGCCAGTAGTTTGGGGAGCACCGGGGAGCTGTTTTTT. Its protein is CASSLGSTGELFF. The chain links TRBV19 to TRBJ2-2, with a weak D call TRBD2 (5 bases). Trimming took 5 bases from V and 4 from J, leaving 8 bases between them. Germline CDR1 is LNHDA and CDR2 is SQIVND (reference sequence). The CDR3 runs 13 residues.

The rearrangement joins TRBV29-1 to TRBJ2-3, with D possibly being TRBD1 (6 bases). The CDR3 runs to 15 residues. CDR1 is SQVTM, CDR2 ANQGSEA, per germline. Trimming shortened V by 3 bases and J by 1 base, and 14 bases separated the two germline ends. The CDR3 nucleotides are TGCAGCGTTGAGATTAGAGGACAGCGCACAGATACGCAGTATTTT. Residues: CSVEIRGQRTDTQYF.

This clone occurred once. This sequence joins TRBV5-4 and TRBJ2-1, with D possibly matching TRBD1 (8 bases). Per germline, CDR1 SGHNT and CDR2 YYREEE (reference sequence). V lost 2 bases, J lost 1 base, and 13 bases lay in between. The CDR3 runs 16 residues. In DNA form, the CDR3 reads TGTGCCAGCAGCTTCCCACAGGGGGGGTCCTACAATGAGCAGTTCTTC. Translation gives CASSFPQGGSYNEQFF.

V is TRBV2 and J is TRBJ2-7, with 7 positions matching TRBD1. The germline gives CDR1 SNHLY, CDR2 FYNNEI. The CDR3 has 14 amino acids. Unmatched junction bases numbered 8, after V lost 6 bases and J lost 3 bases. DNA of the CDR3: TGTGCCAGCAGAGCGACAGCAGGGGGCTACGAGCAGTACTTC. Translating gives CASRATAGGYEQYF. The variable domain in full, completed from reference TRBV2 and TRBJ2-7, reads EPEVTQTPSHQVTQMGQEVILRCVPISNHLYFYWYRQILGQKVEFLVSFYNNEISEKSEIFDDQFSVERPDGSNFTLKIRSTKLEDSAMYFCASRATAGGYEQYFGPGTRLTVT.

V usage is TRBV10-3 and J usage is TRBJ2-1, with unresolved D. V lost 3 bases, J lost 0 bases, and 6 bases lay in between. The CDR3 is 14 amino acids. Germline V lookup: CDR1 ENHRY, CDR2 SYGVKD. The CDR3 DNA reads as TGTGCCATCAGTGAACACAGCTCCTACAATGAGCAGTTCTTC. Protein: CAISEHSSYNEQFF.

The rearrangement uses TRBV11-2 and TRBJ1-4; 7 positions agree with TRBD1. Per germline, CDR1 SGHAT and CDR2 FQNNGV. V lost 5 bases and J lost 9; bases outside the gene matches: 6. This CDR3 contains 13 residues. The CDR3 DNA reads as TGTGCCAGCAGCACCCGGGACAGCCAAAAACTGTTTTTT. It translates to CASSTRDSQKLFF.

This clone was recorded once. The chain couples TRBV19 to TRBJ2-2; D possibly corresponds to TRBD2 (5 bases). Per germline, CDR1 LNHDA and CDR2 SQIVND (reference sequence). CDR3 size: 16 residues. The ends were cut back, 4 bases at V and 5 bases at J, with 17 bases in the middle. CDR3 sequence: CASSTRARFTTGELFF. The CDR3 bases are TGTGCCAGTAGTACGCGGGCTAGATTCACAACCGGGGAGCTGTTTTTT.

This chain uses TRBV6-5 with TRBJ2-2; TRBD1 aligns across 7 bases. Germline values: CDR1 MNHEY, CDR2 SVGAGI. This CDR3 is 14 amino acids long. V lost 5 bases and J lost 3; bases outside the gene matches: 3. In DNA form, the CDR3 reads TGTGCCAGCAGTCACACAGGGGACACCGGGGAGCTGTTTTTT. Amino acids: CASSHTGDTGELFF.

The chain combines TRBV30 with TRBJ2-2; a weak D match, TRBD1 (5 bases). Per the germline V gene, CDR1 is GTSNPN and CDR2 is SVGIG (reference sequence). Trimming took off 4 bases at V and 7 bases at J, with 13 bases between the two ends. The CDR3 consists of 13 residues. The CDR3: CAWTARADGELFF. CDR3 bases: TGTGCCTGGACCGCCAGGGCGGACGGGGAGCTGTTTTTT. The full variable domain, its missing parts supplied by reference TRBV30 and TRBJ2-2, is SQTIHQWPATLVQPVGSPLSLECTVEGTSNPNLYWYRQAAGRGLQLLFYSVGIGQISSEVPQNLSASRPQDRQFILSSKKLLLSDSGFYLCAWTARADGELFFGEGSRLTVL.

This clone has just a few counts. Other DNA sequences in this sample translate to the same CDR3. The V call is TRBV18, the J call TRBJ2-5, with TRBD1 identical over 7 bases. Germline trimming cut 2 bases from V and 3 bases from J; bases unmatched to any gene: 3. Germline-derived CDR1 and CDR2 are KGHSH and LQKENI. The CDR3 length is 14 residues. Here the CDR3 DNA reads TGTGCCAGCTCACCATCCGGGACAGAAGAGACCCAGTACTTC. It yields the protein CASSPSGTEETQYF.

This CDR3 is CASTEQPGLYGYTF. CDR3 DNA sequence: TGTGCCAGTACCGAGCAGCCAGGACTTTATGGCTACACCTTC. The chain carries TRBV19 and TRBJ1-2, with no clear D. The germline V and J ends were trimmed by 7 bases and 5 bases, with 17 bases remaining between them. This CDR3 spans 14 amino acids. Looked up from germline, CDR1 is LNHDA and CDR2 is SQIVND (reference sequence). The variable domain in full, with the rest retrieved from reference TRBV19 and TRBJ1-2, is DGGITQSPKYLFRKEGQNVTLSCEQNLNHDAMYWYRQDPGQGLRLIYYSQIVNDFQKGDIAEGYSVSREKKESFPLTVTSAQKNPTAFYLCASTEQPGLYGYTFGSGTRLTVV.

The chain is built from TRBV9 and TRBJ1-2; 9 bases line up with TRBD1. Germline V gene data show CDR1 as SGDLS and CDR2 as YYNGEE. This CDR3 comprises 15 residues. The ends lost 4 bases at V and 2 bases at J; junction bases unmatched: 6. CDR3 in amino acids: CASSWGTGPNYGYTF. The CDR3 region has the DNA TGTGCCAGCAGCTGGGGGACAGGGCCCAACTATGGCTACACCTTC.

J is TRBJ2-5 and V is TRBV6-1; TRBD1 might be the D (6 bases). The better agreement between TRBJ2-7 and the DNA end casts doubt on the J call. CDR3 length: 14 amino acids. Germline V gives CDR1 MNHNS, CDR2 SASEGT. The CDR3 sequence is CASSKTGLPYEQYF. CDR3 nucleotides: TGTGCCAGCAGCAAGACAGGCTTACCCTACGAGCAGTACTTC.

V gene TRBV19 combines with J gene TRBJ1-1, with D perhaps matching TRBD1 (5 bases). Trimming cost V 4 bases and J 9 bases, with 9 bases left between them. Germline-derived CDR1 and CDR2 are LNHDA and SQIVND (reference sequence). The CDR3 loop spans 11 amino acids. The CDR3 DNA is TGTGCCAGTAGTACCCCAGGGAAAGCTTTCTTT. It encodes CASSTPGKAFF.

The CDR3 sequence: CASSSSYNNEQFF. The CDR3 region has the DNA TGTGCCAGCAGCTCTAGCTACAACAATGAGCAGTTCTTC. The chain recombines TRBV5-6 with TRBJ2-1; TRBD2 is a possible D gene (5 bases). Germline CDR1 is SGHDT and CDR2 is YYEEEE. Trimming removed 3 bases from V and 5 bases from J, with 9 bases in between. CDR3 length: 13 amino acids.

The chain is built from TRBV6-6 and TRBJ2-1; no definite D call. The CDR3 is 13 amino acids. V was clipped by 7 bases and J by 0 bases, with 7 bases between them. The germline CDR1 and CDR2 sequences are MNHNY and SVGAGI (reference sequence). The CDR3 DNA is TGTGCCAGCACCCCCTCCTCCTACAATGAGCAGTTCTTC. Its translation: CASTPSSYNEQFF.

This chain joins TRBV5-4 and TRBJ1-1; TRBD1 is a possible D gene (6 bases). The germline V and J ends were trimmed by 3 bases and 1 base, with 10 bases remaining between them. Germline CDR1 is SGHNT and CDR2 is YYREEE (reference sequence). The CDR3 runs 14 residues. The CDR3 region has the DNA TGTGCCAGCAGCTGGGGAGGGGGGAACACTGAAGCTTTCTTT. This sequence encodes CASSWGGGNTEAFF.

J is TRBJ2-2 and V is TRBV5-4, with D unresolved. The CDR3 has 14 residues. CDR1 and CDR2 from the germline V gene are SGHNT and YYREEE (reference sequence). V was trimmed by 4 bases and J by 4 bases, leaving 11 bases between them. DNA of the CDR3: TGTGCCAGCAGCGTTCCGACTCTCACCGGGGAGCTGTTTTTT. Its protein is CASSVPTLTGELFF.

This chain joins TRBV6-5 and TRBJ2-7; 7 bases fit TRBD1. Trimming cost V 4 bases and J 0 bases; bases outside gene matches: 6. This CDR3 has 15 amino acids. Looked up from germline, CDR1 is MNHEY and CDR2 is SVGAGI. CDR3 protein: CASSSPGQSSYEQYF. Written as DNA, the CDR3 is TGTGCCAGCAGTTCTCCGGGACAGAGCTCCTACGAGCAGTACTTC.

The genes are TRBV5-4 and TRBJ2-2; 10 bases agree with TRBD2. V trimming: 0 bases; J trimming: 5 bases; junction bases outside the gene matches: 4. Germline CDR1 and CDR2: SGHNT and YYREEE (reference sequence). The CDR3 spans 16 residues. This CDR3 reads CASSLASSGGTGELFF. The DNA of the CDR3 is TGTGCCAGCAGCTTGGCCTCTAGCGGGGGTACCGGGGAGCTGTTTTTT. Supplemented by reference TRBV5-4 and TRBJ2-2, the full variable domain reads ETGVTQSPTHLIKTRGQQVTLRCSSQSGHNTVSWYQQALGQGPQFIFQYYREEENGRGNFPPRFSGLQFPNYSSELNVNALELDDSALYLCASSLASSGGTGELFFGEGSRLTVL.

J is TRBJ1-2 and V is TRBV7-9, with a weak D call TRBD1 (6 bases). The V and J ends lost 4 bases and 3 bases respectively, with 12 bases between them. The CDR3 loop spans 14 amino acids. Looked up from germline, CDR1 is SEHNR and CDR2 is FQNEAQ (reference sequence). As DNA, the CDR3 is TGTGCCAGCAGCTATGGACAGCAGGACTATGGCTACACCTTC. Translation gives CASSYGQQDYGYTF.

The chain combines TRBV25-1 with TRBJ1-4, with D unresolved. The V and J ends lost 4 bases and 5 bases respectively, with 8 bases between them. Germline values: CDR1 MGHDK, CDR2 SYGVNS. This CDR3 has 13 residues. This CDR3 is CASSGRENEKLFF. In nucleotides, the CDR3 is TGTGCCAGCAGTGGAAGGGAGAATGAAAAACTGTTTTTT.

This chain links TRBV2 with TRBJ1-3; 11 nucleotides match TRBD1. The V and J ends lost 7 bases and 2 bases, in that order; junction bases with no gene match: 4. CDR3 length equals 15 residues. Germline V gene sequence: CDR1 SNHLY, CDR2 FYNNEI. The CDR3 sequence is CASIPGQGAGNTIYF. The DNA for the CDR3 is TGTGCCAGCATCCCGGGACAGGGGGCTGGAAACACCATATATTTT.

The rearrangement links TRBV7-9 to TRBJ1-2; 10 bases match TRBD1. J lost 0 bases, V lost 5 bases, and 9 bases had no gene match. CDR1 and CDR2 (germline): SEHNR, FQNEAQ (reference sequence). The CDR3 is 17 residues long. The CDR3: CASSPQPGQGSNYGYTF. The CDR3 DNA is TGTGCCAGCAGCCCTCAGCCGGGACAGGGGTCTAACTATGGCTACACCTTC.

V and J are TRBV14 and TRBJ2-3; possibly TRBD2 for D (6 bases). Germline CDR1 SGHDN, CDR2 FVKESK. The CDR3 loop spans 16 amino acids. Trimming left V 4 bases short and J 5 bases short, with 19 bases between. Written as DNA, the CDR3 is TGTGCCAGCAGCCGACCGGGACCTACGGAGGGAGATACGCAGTATTTT. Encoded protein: CASSRPGPTEGDTQYF.

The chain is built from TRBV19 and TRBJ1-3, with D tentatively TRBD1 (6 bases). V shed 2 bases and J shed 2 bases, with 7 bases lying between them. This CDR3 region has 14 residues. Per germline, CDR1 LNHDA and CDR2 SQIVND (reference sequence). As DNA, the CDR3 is TGTGCCAGTAGTATAACAGGGCCTGGAAACACCATATATTTT. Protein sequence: CASSITGPGNTIYF. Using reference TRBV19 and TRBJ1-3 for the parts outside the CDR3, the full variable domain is DGGITQSPKYLFRKEGQNVTLSCEQNLNHDAMYWYRQDPGQGLRLIYYSQIVNDFQKGDIAEGYSVSREKKESFPLTVTSAQKNPTAFYLCASSITGPGNTIYFGEGSWLTVV.

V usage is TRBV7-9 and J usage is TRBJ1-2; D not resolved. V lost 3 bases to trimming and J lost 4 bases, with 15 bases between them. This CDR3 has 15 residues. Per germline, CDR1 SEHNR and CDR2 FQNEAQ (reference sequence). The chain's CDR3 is CASSFVGPRGYGYTF. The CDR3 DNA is TGTGCCAGCAGCTTCGTCGGGCCCCGGGGCTATGGCTACACCTTC.

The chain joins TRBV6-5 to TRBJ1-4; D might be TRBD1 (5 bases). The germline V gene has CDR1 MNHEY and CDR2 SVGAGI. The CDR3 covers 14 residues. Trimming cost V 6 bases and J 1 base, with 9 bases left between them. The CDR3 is CASRRDGTNEKLFF. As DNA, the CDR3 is TGTGCCAGCAGGCGGGACGGAACTAATGAAAAACTGTTTTTT.

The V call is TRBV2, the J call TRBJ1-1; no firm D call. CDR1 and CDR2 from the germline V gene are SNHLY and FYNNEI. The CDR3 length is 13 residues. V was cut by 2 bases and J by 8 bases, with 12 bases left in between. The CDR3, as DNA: TGTGCCAGCAGTGAATGGTGGTCCCGGGAAGCTTTCTTT. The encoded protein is CASSEWWSREAFF.

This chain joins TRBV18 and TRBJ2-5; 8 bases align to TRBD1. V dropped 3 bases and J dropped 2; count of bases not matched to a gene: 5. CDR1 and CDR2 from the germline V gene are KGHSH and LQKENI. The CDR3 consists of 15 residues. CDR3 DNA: TGTGCCAGCTCACCGGCAGGGGGCCCACAAGAGACCCAGTACTTC. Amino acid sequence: CASSPAGGPQETQYF.

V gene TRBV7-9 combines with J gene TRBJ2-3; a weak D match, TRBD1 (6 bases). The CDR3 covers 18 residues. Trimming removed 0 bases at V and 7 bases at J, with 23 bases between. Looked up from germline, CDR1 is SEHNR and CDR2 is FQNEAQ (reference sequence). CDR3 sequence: CASSLAVNLRDTSHTQYF. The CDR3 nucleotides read TGTGCCAGCAGCTTAGCGGTCAACCTCCGGGACACCTCACATACGCAGTATTTT. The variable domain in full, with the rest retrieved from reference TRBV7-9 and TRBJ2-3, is DTGVSQNPRHKITKRGQNVTFRCDPISEHNRLYWYRQTLGQGPEFLTYFQNEAQLEKSRLLSDRFSAERPKGSFSTLEIQRTEQGDSAMYLCASSLAVNLRDTSHTQYFGPGTRLTVL.